A selection of T cell receptor beta chains follows, all from one sample in a study of blood T cell repertoires in COVID-19. Clones were read by immunoSEQ multiplex PCR, and TCRdb kept only the in-frame ones, dropping some. The sample contains fewer than 500,000 clones, around nine tenths of which appear only once. The material sequenced was PBMCs or T cells enriched from blood (not recorded which). Source of these receptors: a woman aged 18-29 years with acute COVID-19. Each CDR3 is given with its conserved first and last residue. A D gene is named only where the DNA matches it firmly. Rows give clone size only sometimes, using once, few, many, or a class for an expanded clone.

d_gene,abundance,v_gene,j_gene,CDR3nt,CDR3aa
.,.,TRBV28,TRBJ2-7,TGTGCCAGCAGTTTATGGGGGACTTCCAGCTCCTACGAGCAGTACTTC,CASSLWGTSSSYEQYF
TRBD2,.,TRBV9,TRBJ2-1,TGTGCCAGCAGCGTAGCACCGGGAGGGGGTGAGCAGTTCTTC,CASSVAPGGGEQFF
TRBD1,.,TRBV19,TRBJ2-1,TGTGCCAGTGGGGCCCCAATCCGACCGGGACAGGTCAATGAGCAGTTCTTC,CASGAPIRPGQVNEQFF
.,.,TRBV7-8,TRBJ1-1,TGTGCCAGCAGCCACGCGGAACGGTCGAACACTGAAGCTTTCTTT,CASSHAERSNTEAFF
TRBD1,.,TRBV5-4,TRBJ2-7,TGTGCCAGCAGCGTGACAGGGCAGCGCTACGAGCAGTACTTC,CASSVTGQRYEQYF
.,.,TRBV7-2,TRBJ1-2,TGTGCCAGCAGCTTAAGGAGTGGGCTCGAGAGGGAGGATGGCTACACCTTC,CASSLRSGLEREDGYTF
TRBD1,.,TRBV7-9,TRBJ2-3,TGTGCCACCGCGACAGGGCGAACAGATACGCAGTATTTT,CATATGRTDTQYF
TRBD1,once,TRBV14,TRBJ1-2,TGTGCCAGCAGCCAGATACCGGGACAGGGGTGGCATGGCTACACCTTC,CASSQIPGQGWHGYTF
.,.,TRBV7-2,TRBJ2-1,TGTGCCAGCAGCCTTAATCGGGGGATAGAGTTCTTC,CASSLNRGIEFF
TRBD1,many,TRBV6-2/TRBV6-3,TRBJ1-1,TGTGCCAGCAGTTACCCAACCTGGAATACAGGGGTGGACACTGAAGCTTTCTTT,CASSYPTWNTGVDTEAFF
TRBD1,.,TRBV2,TRBJ1-2,TGTGCCAGCAGTGAGACAGGGGATGGCTACACCTTC,CASSETGDGYTF
.,.,TRBV19,TRBJ1-1,TGTGCCAGTAGTATCACGCGGGGAGGGACTGAAGCTTTCTTT,CASSITRGGTEAFF
.,.,TRBV3-1/TRBV3-2,TRBJ1-4,TGTGCCAGCAGCCAAGATTATGCGGGGTTAACGGCTAATGAAAAACTGTTTTTT,CASSQDYAGLTANEKLFF
.,once,TRBV13,TRBJ1-1,TGTGCCAGCAGTCCCAGGGGAGACACTGAAGCTTTCTTT,CASSPRGDTEAFF
TRBD1,.,TRBV30,TRBJ1-3,TGTGCCTGGAGTGTAGGGACAGTGGGAGGCACCATATATTTT,CAWSVGTVGGTIYF
TRBD1,.,TRBV5-1,TRBJ2-7,TGCGCCAGCAGCTTTACCCCGGGACAGGGAACCTACGAGCAGTACTTC,CASSFTPGQGTYEQYF
.,.,TRBV19,TRBJ2-2,TGTGCCAGTAGTATAACTAGTCAAAGTACGGGCGCCGGGGAGCTGTTTTTT,CASSITSQSTGAGELFF
.,.,TRBV21-1,TRBJ1-2,TGTGCCGGGAGTCCCTATGGCTACACCTTC,CAGSPYGYTF
.,.,TRBV28,TRBJ2-7,TGTGCCAGCAGTTTACTCGGCAGGGTTATCTACGAGCAGTACTTC,CASSLLGRVIYEQYF
.,.,TRBV9,TRBJ2-7,TGTGCCAGCAGCGTCGGGACATCCCCATACGAGCAGTACTTC,CASSVGTSPYEQYF
.,.,TRBV7-9,TRBJ2-2,TGTGCCAGCAGCACCCAACCAAGGGGTTCCGGGGAGCTGTTTTTT,CASSTQPRGSGELFF
.,.,TRBV7-9,TRBJ1-2,TGTGCCCTAACAGGAAACTATGGCTACACCTTC,CALTGNYGYTF